The 21 T cell receptor beta chains below all came from one sample that was sequenced in a study of cytomegalovirus exposure and HLA in healthy donors. Primers included in the PCR were 60 Vbeta and 13 Jbeta primers. Sequencing was performed with immunoSEQ multiplex PCR; in TCRdb, only in-frame clones are kept and a portion is missing. Here the sample spans about 140,000 clones, 60% to 80% being singletons. Input material: PBMCs. The receptors originated from a man in his thirties or forties in good health and CMV-seronegative.

This sequence joins TRBV30 and TRBJ2-5, with D possibly TRBD1 on 5 matching bases. The germline gives CDR1 GTSNPN, CDR2 SVGIG (reference sequence). V gave up 4 bases and J gave up 9 bases, with 18 bases separating them. This CDR3 is built from 13 residues. In DNA, the CDR3 is TGTGCCTGGACCACTGTGGGCAGGGAAGCCCAGTACTTC. As protein: CAWTTVGREAQYF.

The rearrangement joins TRBV4-2 to TRBJ2-3, with D maybe TRBD2 (5 bases). The CDR3 length is 17 residues. CDR1 is LGHNA and CDR2 is YNFKEQ in the germline V gene. Trimming cost V 3 bases and J 2 bases, with 18 bases left between them. The CDR3 DNA reads TGTGCCAGCAGCCAGGATTTCGCACGGGGTGACACAGATACGCAGTATTTT. This gives the protein CASSQDFARGDTDTQYF.

J is TRBJ2-7 and V is TRBV19, with D possibly being TRBD2 (5 bases). V lost 1 base to trimming and J lost 3 bases, with 10 bases between them. Germline loops: CDR1 LNHDA, CDR2 SQIVND (reference sequence). The CDR3 is 14 residues long. The CDR3 reads CASSIVSGGYEQYF. CDR3 sequence (DNA): TGTGCCAGTAGTATAGTAAGCGGCGGCTACGAGCAGTACTTC.

V is TRBV5-1 and J is TRBJ2-2; weak D call: TRBD2 (5 bases). Trimming took off 1 base at V and 7 bases at J, with 11 bases between the two ends. Germline-derived CDR1 and CDR2 are SGHRS and YFSETQ. The CDR3 is made up of 14 amino acids. This CDR3 reads CASSLNQEVGELFF. CDR3 DNA sequence: TGCGCCAGCAGCTTGAATCAGGAGGTCGGGGAGCTGTTTTTT.

The genes are TRBV6-1 and TRBJ2-5, with TRBD1 identical over 9 bases. V lost 7 bases, J lost 2 bases, and 5 bases stayed unmatched. The CDR3 sequence is 14 residues long. The germline CDR1 and CDR2 sequences are MNHNS and SASEGT. CDR3: CASKPGQGQETQYF. The DNA for the CDR3 is TGTGCCAGCAAGCCGGGACAGGGACAAGAGACCCAGTACTTC.

The CDR3 bases are TGCGCCAGCAGCCAAGAACGGGGGTGGCAGCCCCAGCATTTT. It is translated as CASSQERGWQPQHF. The rearrangement uses TRBV4-1 and TRBJ1-5; TRBD1 is a possible D gene (5 bases). Germline V CDR1 and CDR2: MGHRA, YSYEKL. CDR3 length equals 14 residues. V was pared by 0 bases and J by 7 bases, with 10 bases between.

This chain links TRBV30 with TRBJ2-6; the match to TRBD1 covers 9 bases. Trimming removed 5 bases from V and 1 base from J; junction bases left unmatched: 9. CDR1 is GTSNPN and CDR2 is SVGIG in the germline V gene (reference sequence). The CDR3 is 17 amino acids. CDR3 amino acids: CAWDPGQGNSGANVLTF. DNA of the CDR3: TGTGCCTGGGACCCGGGACAGGGAAATTCTGGGGCCAACGTCCTGACTTTC.

This clone occurred a few times. The chain joins TRBV18 to TRBJ1-2, with no clear D. The CDR3 length is 16 residues. Germline V gene lookup returns CDR1 KGHSH and CDR2 LQKENI. V was shortened by 3 bases and J by 6 bases, with 20 bases between the two germline ends. CDR3 sequence: CASSPERGAAGNGYTF. CDR3 coding DNA: TGTGCCAGCTCACCGGAACGGGGAGCCGCGGGGAATGGCTACACCTTC.

V gene TRBV30 combines with J gene TRBJ2-5; 7 bases line up with TRBD1. The germline gives CDR1 GTSNPN, CDR2 SVGIG (reference sequence). CDR3 length equals 12 residues. Trimming at V came to 4 bases and at J to 5 bases, leaving 4 bases not matched to a gene. CDR3 DNA: TGTGCCTGGACGCCGGGACAGGAGACCCAGTACTTC. It yields the protein CAWTPGQETQYF.

V gene TRBV27 combines with J gene TRBJ1-2; D not resolved. CDR3 length: 15 residues. Trimming removed 3 bases at V and 1 base at J, with 12 bases between. Germline V gene sequence: CDR1 MNHEY, CDR2 SMNVEV (reference sequence). The CDR3 loop is CASSLGGNDNYGYTF. The CDR3 DNA reads as TGTGCCAGCAGTTTGGGAGGGAACGATAACTATGGCTACACCTTC.

In its sample, this clone was seen once. The chain is built from TRBV5-6 and TRBJ2-4; TRBD2 aligns across 7 bases. There are 16 residues in the CDR3. The germline CDR1 and CDR2 sequences are SGHDT and YYEEEE. Trimming removed 3 bases from V and 4 bases from J; junction bases left unmatched: 10. Here the CDR3 reads CASSWGGLAWKNIQYF. The CDR3 nucleotides are TGTGCCAGCAGCTGGGGGGGTCTAGCGTGGAAAAACATTCAGTACTTC.

This chain links TRBV27 with TRBJ1-4, with D unclear. CDR3 length equals 13 residues. Looked up from germline, CDR1 is MNHEY and CDR2 is SMNVEV (reference sequence). Trimming stripped 1 base from V and 6 bases from J, with 6 bases between. DNA for the CDR3: TGTGCCAGCAGTTTATGGGAGGATGAAAAACTGTTTTTT. It translates to CASSLWEDEKLFF. Full variable domain (remainder filled in from reference TRBV27 and TRBJ1-4): EAQVTQNPRYLITVTGKKLTVTCSQNMNHEYMSWYRQDPGLGLRQIYYSMNVEVTDKGDVPEGYKVSRKEKRNFPLILESPSPNQTSLYFCASSLWEDEKLFFGSGTQLSVL.

The table lists this clone with a count of one. This rearrangement joins TRBV28 to TRBJ1-4; 12 nucleotides match TRBD1. V lost 4 bases and J lost 8; bases outside the gene matches: 2. The CDR3 consists of 14 residues. Germline-derived CDR1 and CDR2 are MDHEN and SYDVKM. CDR3 protein: CASSSGTGGEKLFF. CDR3 sequence (DNA): TGTGCCAGCAGTTCCGGGACAGGGGGCGAAAAACTGTTTTTT.

This clone was observed a handful of times. V gene TRBV5-1 combines with J gene TRBJ2-7, with D possibly matching TRBD1 (6 bases). CDR3 length equals 14 residues. Trimming shortened V by 6 bases and J by 2 bases, and 15 bases separated the two germline ends. The germline V gene has CDR1 SGHRS and CDR2 YFSETQ. The CDR3 here is CASKLPGDTYEQYF. The CDR3 DNA reads TGCGCCAGCAAACTTCCAGGGGACACCTACGAGCAGTACTTC.

This clone was seen more than once but under ten times. The rearrangement links TRBV12-2 to TRBJ2-1; the D call in the table, TRBD2, was not verified against the DNA. TRBV12-2 is designated a pseudogene. The CDR3 is made up of 15 amino acids. CDR3 nucleotide sequence: TGTGCAAGTCGCCTGACTAGCGGGAGGAGTAATGAGCAGTTCTTC. Its translation: CASRLTSGRSNEQFF.

The rearrangement links TRBV19 to TRBJ2-7; 11 bases line up with TRBD1. Germline CDR1 LNHDA, CDR2 SQIVND (reference sequence). This CDR3 is built from 15 residues. The trim removed 6 bases at V and 3 bases at J, leaving 7 bases unmatched. CDR3 sequence (DNA): TGTGCCAGTAGGACCGGGACAGGGGGGCTCTACGAGCAGTACTTC. It codes for CASRTGTGGLYEQYF.

The V and J genes are TRBV5-4 and TRBJ1-2; possible D gene TRBD1, 6 bases. This CDR3 comprises 15 residues. Germline V CDR1 and CDR2: SGHNT, YYREEE (reference sequence). The V end lost 0 bases, the J end lost 4 bases, and 13 bases lay between the germline ends. CDR3 nucleotides: TGTGCCAGCAGCTTGGGGGACACCTCCATCTATGGCTACACCTTC. Its protein is CASSLGDTSIYGYTF.

The gene calls are TRBV13 and TRBJ2-3, with 8 positions matching TRBD2. In germline, CDR1 is PRHDT, CDR2 FYEKMQ (reference sequence). The CDR3 extends over 15 amino acids. Losses at the gene ends were 5 bases for V and 3 bases for J; bases not matched to a gene: 7. CDR3 nucleotide sequence: TGTGCCAGCAGCGGCCGGGGGGGTGGGACAGATACGCAGTATTTT. Its translation: CASSGRGGGTDTQYF.

This chain connects TRBV27 to TRBJ2-7, with 8 bases lining up with TRBD1. V dropped 4 bases and J dropped 8; count of bases not matched to a gene: 13. CDR1 and CDR2 from the germline V gene are MNHEY and SMNVEV (reference sequence). This CDR3 is built from 15 residues. CDR3 amino acids: CASSSHGTGLSQQYF. CDR3 nucleotides: TGTGCCAGCAGTTCGCACGGGACAGGACTGTCGCAGCAGTACTTC.

The chain combines TRBV28 with TRBJ2-2; 11 nucleotides match TRBD2. With V trimmed by 6 bases and J by 6 bases, 6 bases remained unmatched. Germline V CDR1 and CDR2: MDHEN, SYDVKM. This CDR3 is 15 amino acids long. The CDR3 spells CASRVAGGPSGELFF. The DNA for the CDR3 is TGTGCCAGCAGAGTAGCGGGAGGGCCCTCCGGGGAGCTGTTTTTT. The variable domain in full, with the rest retrieved from reference TRBV28 and TRBJ2-2, is DVKVTQSSRYLVKRTGEKVFLECVQDMDHENMFWYRQDPGLGLRLIYFSYDVKMKEKGDIPEGYSVSREKKERFSLILESASTNQTSMYLCASRVAGGPSGELFFGEGSRLTVL.

This chain uses TRBV6-1 with TRBJ1-2, with 9 bases fitting TRBD1. The CDR3 loop spans 15 amino acids. Germline V gives CDR1 MNHNS, CDR2 SASEGT. V lost 5 bases and J lost 4; bases outside the gene matches: 8. Here the CDR3 DNA reads TGTGCCAGCAGTCCCACAGGGGGCGCGGGCTATGGCTACACCTTC. Translating it yields CASSPTGGAGYGYTF.